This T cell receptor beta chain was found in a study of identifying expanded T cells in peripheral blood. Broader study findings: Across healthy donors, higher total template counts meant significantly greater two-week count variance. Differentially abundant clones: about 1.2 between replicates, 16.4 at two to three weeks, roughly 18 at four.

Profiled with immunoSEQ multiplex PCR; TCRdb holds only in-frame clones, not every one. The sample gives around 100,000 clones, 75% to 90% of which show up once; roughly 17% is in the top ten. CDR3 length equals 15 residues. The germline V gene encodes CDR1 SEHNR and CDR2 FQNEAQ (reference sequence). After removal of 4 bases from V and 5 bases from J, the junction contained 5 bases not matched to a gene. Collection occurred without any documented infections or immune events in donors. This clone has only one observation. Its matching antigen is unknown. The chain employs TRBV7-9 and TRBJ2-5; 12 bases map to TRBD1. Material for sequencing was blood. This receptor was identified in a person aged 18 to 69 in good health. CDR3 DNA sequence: TGTGCCAGCAGCTCGGGGACAGGGGGCAGGGAGACCCAGTACTTC. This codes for CASSSGTGGRETQYF. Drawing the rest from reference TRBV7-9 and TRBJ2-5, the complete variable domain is DTGVSQNPRHKITKRGQNVTFRCDPISEHNRLYWYRQTLGQGPEFLTYFQNEAQLEKSRLLSDRFSAERPKGSFSTLEIQRTEQGDSAMYLCASSSGTGGRETQYFGPGTRLLVL.